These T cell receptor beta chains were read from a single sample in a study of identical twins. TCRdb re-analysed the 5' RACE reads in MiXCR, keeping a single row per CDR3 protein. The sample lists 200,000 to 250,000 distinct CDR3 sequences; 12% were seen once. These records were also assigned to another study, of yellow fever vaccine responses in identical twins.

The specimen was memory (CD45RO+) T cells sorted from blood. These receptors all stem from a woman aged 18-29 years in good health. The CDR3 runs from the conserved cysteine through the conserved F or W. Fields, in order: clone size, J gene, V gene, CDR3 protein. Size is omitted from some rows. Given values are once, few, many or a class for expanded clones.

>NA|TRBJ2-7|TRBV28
CASSLTGRYEQYF
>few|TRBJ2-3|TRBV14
CASSQEGLGADTQYF
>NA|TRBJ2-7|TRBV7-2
CASSSSQGGEQYF
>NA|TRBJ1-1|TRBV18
CASSPKTAYAEAFF
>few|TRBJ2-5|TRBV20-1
CSARRGAGGETQYF
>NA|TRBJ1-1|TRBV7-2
CASSHAGAGNTEAFF
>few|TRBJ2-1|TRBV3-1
CASSPHRVMHEQFF
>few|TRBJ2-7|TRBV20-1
CSARRGPFEQYF
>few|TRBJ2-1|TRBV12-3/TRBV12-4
CASSSSSGGANEQFF
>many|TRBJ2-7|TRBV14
CASSLTLRPYEQYF
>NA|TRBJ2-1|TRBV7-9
CASSLDRREDEQFF